This record concerns one TCR beta chain sequence. Its cognate antigen is unknown. This sample's treatment: roughly nine-day PBMC culture with coronavirus spike peptide pools or control peptides (ViraFEST assay). Positive SARS-CoV-2 PCR tests in convalescent patients dated from March to December 2020, pre-Alpha, Beta and Delta. This entry comes from a study of vaccination and CD4 T cells after COVID-19. As for the study in general: With under ten mild cases and one severe, convalescent patients were SARS-CoV-2 positive by nasal swab PCR. Cells received overlapping spike peptides from SARS-CoV-2, HCoV-NL63, HCoV-OC43 and HCoV-229E as stimulation.

The study sequenced cultured CD4+ T cell DNA using the Oncomine TCR Beta short-read assay. TCRdb called the PCR reads again in MiXCR, with one record for every CDR3 protein. The sample has 9,500 to 13,000 distinct CDR3 sequences, roughly 64% seen once; the top ten hold under 20%. This CDR3 is built from 12 residues. Trimming removed 3 bases at V and 4 bases at J, with 6 bases between. From germline, CDR1 is SGHRS and CDR2 YFSETQ. This sequence was found in a human donor who had recovered from COVID-19. The rearrangement links TRBV5-1 to TRBJ2-3; D is uncertain. The sequencing sample was made of CD4+ T cells from blood, cultured in vitro. The CDR3 sequence is CASSYTADTQYF. The DNA for the CDR3 is TGCGCCAGCAGCTATACCGCAGATACGCAGTATTTT.